The rows below give T cell receptor beta chains drawn from one sample of a study of prognosis after radiotherapy for stage I lung cancer. Each CDR3 protein is one row after TCRdb ran MiXCR on the multiplex PCR reads. The profile shows tens of thousands of distinct CDR3 sequences, roughly a quarter of them singletons. The sample here was PBMCs, taken before or after stereotactic body radiation therapy (not recorded which). The receptor set was obtained from a donor aged 50 or older with non-small cell lung cancer. Both conserved end residues are part of each CDR3. Fields, in order: J gene, V gene, CDR3 protein.

j_call: TRBJ1-6
v_call: TRBV12-3/TRBV12-4
cdr3_aa: CASSLRDRGLLPLHF

j_call: TRBJ2-5
v_call: TRBV7-2
cdr3_aa: CASSLRFSGGSGETQYF

j_call: TRBJ1-1
v_call: TRBV20-1
cdr3_aa: CSAREDDTEAFF

j_call: TRBJ2-7
v_call: TRBV24-1
cdr3_aa: CATSDVRDGTYEQYF

j_call: TRBJ2-7
v_call: TRBV9
cdr3_aa: CASSPYRDGVYEQYF

j_call: TRBJ2-1
v_call: TRBV11-1
cdr3_aa: CASSQRTSVNEQFF

j_call: TRBJ2-6
v_call: TRBV29-1
cdr3_aa: CSVGGGLADSGANVLTF

j_call: TRBJ1-4
v_call: TRBV2
cdr3_aa: CATSQRGLNEKLFF

j_call: TRBJ2-1
v_call: TRBV2
cdr3_aa: CASSTGLGGEEFF

j_call: TRBJ2-7
v_call: TRBV5-1
cdr3_aa: CASSEFGGSYEQYF

j_call: TRBJ1-2
v_call: TRBV3-1
cdr3_aa: CASSQARPWTSYGYTF

j_call: TRBJ1-1
v_call: TRBV27
cdr3_aa: CATSSQGGGPGDTEAFF

j_call: TRBJ2-1
v_call: TRBV20-1
cdr3_aa: CSAPAGSTYNEQFF

j_call: TRBJ2-7
v_call: TRBV20-1
cdr3_aa: CSAPEGQGTYEQYF

j_call: TRBJ2-2
v_call: TRBV18
cdr3_aa: CASSPRRPNTGELFF

j_call: TRBJ2-5
v_call: TRBV29-1
cdr3_aa: CSVDHPGAETQYF

j_call: TRBJ2-4
v_call: TRBV2
cdr3_aa: CASSDRRGGKNIQYF

j_call: TRBJ2-7
v_call: TRBV5-4
cdr3_aa: CASSPGLSRAYPYEQYF

j_call: TRBJ1-1
v_call: TRBV12-3/TRBV12-4
cdr3_aa: CASSSTANTEAFF

j_call: TRBJ1-1
v_call: TRBV20-1
cdr3_aa: CSAQQSNTEAFF

j_call: TRBJ1-2
v_call: TRBV30
cdr3_aa: CAWTLDRGDGYTF

j_call: TRBJ2-1
v_call: TRBV6-1
cdr3_aa: CASSVHEQFF

j_call: TRBJ2-1
v_call: TRBV29-1
cdr3_aa: CSATGTANEQFF

j_call: TRBJ2-1
v_call: TRBV5-6
cdr3_aa: CASSLSGAAYNEQFF

j_call: TRBJ2-5
v_call: TRBV19
cdr3_aa: CASSMGGRETQYF

j_call: TRBJ2-5
v_call: TRBV6-1
cdr3_aa: CASSSGQGTQETQYF

j_call: TRBJ1-5
v_call: TRBV6-1
cdr3_aa: CASSLQGSGDQPQHF

j_call: TRBJ2-2
v_call: TRBV6-1
cdr3_aa: CASSPRPPPGELFF